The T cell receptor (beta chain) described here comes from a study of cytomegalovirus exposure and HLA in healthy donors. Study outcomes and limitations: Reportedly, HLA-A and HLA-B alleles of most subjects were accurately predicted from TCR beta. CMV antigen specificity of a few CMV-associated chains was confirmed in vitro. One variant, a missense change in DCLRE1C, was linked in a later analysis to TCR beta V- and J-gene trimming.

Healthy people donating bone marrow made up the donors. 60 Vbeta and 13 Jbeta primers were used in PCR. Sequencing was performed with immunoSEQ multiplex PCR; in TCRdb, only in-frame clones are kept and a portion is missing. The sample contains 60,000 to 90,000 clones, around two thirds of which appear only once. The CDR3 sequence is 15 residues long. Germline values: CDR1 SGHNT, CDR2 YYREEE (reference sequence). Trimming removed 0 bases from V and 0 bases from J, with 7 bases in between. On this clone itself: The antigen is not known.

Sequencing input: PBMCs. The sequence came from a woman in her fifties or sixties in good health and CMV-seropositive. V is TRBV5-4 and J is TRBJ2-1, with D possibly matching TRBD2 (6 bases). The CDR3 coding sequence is TGTGCCAGCAGCTTGGCGGACTACTCCTACAATGAGCAGTTCTTC. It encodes CASSLADYSYNEQFF.